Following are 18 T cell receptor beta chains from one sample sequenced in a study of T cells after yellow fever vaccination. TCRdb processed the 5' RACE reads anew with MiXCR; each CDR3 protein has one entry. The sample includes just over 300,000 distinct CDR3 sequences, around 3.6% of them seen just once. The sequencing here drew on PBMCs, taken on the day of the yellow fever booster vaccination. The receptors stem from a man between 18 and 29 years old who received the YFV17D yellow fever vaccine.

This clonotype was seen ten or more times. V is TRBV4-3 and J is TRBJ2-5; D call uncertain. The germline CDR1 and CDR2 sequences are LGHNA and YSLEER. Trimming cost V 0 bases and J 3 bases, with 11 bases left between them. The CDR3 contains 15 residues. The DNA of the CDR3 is TGCGCCAGCAGCCAAGATACCAGACCGGAAGAGACCCAGTACTTC. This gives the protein CASSQDTRPEETQYF.

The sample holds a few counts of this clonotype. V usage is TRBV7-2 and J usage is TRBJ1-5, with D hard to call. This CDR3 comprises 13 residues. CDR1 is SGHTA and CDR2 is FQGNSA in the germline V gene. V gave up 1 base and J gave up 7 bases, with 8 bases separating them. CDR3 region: CASSLETGQPQHF. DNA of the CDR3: TGTGCCAGCAGCTTAGAAACGGGCCAGCCCCAGCATTTT. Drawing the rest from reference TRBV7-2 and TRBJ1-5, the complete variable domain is GAGVSQSPSNKVTEKGKDVELRCDPISGHTALYWYRQSLGQGLEFLIYFQGNSAPDKSGLPSDRFSAERTGGSVSTLTIQRTQQEDSAVYLCASSLETGQPQHFGDGTRLSIL.

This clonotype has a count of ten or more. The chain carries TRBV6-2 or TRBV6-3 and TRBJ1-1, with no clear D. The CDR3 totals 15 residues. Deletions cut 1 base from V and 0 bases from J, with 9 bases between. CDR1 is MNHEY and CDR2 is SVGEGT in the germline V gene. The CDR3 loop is CASSYYRNLNTEAFF. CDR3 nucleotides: TGTGCCAGCAGTTACTACCGGAACCTGAACACTGAAGCTTTCTTT.

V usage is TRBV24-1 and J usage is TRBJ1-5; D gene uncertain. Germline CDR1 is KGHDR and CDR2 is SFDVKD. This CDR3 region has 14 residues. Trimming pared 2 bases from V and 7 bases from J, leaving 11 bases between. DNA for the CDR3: TGTGCCACCAGTGATTCCCAAAATGCGCAGCCCCAGCATTTT. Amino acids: CATSDSQNAQPQHF.

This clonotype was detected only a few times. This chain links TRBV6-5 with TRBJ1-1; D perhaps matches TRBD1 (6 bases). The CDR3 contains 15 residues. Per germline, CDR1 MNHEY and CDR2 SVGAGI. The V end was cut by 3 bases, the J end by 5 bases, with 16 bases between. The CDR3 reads CASSYGGVGGTEAFF. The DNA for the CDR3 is TGTGCCAGCAGTTATGGGGGCGTAGGGGGAACTGAAGCTTTCTTT.

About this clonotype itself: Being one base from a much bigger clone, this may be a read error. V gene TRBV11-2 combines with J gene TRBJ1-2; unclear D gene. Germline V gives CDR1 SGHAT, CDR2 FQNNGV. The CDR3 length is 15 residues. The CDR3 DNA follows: TGTGCCAGCAGCTTAGTATATCAGAATTCCTATGGCTTCACCTTC. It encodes CASSLVYQNSYGFTF.

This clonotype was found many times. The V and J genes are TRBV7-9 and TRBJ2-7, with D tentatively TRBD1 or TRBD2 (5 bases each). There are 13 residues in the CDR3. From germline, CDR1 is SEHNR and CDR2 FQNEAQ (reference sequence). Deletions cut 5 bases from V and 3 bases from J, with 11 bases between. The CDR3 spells CASSPGQVYEQYF. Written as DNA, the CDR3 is TGTGCCAGCAGCCCGGGGCAGGTCTACGAGCAGTACTTC.

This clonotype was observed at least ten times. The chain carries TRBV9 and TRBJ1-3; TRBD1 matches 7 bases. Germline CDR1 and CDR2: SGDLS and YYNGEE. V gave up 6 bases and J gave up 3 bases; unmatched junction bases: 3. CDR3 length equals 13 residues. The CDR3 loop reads CASTPGGGNTIYF. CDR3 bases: TGTGCCAGCACCCCAGGGGGTGGAAACACCATATATTTT. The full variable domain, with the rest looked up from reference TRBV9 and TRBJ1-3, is DSGVTQTPKHLITATGQRVTLRCSPRSGDLSVYWYQQSLDQGLQFLIQYYNGEERAKGNILERFSAQQFPDLHSELNLSSLELGDSALYFCASTPGGGNTIYFGEGSWLTVV.

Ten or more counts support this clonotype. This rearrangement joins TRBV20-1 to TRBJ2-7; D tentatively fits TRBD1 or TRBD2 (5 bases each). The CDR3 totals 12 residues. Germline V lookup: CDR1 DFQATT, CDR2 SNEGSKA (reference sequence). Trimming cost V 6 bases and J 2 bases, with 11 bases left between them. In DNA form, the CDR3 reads TGCAGTGCACGGGACCCCACCTACGAGCAGTACTTC. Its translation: CSARDPTYEQYF.

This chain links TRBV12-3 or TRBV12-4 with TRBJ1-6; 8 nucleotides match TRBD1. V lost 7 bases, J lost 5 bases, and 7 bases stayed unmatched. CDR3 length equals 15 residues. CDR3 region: CASTPQGGNNSPLHF. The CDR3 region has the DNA TGTGCCAGCACCCCACAGGGGGGGAATAATTCACCCCTCCACTTT.

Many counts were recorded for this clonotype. The CDR3 bases are TGTGCCAGCAGCCATGGGACCCAGGGCTACGAGCAGTACTTC. This translates into CASSHGTQGYEQYF. The rearrangement joins TRBV4-2 to TRBJ2-7, with D possibly called TRBD1 or TRBD2 (5 bases each). The CDR3 is 14 amino acids. Germline V gene data show CDR1 as LGHNA and CDR2 as YNFKEQ. Trimming shortened V by 3 bases and J by 3 bases, and 12 bases separated the two germline ends.

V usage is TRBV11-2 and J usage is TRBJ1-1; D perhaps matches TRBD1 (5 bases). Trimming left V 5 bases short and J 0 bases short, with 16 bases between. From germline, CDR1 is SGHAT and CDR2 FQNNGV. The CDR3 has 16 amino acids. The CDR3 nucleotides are TGTGCCAGCAGCCCCCGTTGGGGGGGACTGAACACTGAAGCTTTCTTT. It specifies CASSPRWGGLNTEAFF.

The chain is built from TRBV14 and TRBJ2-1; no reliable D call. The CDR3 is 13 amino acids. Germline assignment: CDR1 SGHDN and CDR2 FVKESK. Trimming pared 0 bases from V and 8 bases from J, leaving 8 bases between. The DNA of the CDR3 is TGTGCCAGCAGCCAAGAACTAACTCATGAGCAGTTCTTC. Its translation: CASSQELTHEQFF. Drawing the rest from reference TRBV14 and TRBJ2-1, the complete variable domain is EAGVTQFPSHSVIEKGQTVTLRCDPISGHDNLYWYRRVMGKEIKFLLHFVKESKQDESGMPNNRFLAERTGGTYSTLKVQPAELEDSGVYFCASSQELTHEQFFGPGTRLTVL.

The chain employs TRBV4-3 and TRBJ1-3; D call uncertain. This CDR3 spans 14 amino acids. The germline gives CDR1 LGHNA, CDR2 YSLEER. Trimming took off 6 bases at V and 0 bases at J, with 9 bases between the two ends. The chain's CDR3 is CASSIKCSGNTIYF. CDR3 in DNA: TGCGCCAGCAGTATCAAGTGCTCTGGAAACACCATATATTTT.

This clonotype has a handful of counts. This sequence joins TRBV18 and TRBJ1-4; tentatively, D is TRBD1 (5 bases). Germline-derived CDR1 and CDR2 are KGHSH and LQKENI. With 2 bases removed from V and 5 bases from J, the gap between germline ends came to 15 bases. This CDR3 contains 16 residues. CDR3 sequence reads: CASSPGASIKNEKLFF. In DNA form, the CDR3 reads TGTGCCAGCTCACCAGGGGCGTCGATCAAGAATGAAAAACTGTTTTTT.

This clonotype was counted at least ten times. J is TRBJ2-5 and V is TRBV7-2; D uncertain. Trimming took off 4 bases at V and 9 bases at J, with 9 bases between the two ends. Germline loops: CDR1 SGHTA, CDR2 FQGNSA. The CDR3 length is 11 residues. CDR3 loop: CASSSSSAQYF. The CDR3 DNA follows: TGTGCCAGCAGCTCCTCAAGTGCCCAGTACTTC.

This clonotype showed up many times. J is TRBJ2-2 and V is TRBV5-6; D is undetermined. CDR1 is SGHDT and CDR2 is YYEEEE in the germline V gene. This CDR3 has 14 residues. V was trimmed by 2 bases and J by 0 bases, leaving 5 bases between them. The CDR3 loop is CASSFGANTGELFF. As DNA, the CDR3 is TGTGCCAGCAGCTTTGGGGCGAACACCGGGGAGCTGTTTTTT. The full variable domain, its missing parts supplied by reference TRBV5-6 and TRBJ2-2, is DAGVTQSPTHLIKTRGQQVTLRCSPKSGHDTVSWYQQALGQGPQFIFQYYEEEERQRGNFPDRFSGHQFPNYSSELNVNALLLGDSALYLCASSFGANTGELFFGEGSRLTVL.

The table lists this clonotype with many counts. The DNA for the CDR3 is TGTGCCAGCAGCTTGTGGGACAGCGAGACCCAGTACTTC. It translates to CASSLWDSETQYF. The chain employs TRBV5-4 and TRBJ2-5; TRBD1 agrees at 7 bases. The ends lost 1 base at V and 5 bases at J; junction bases unmatched: 2. Germline assignment: CDR1 SGHNT and CDR2 YYREEE (reference sequence). This CDR3 is built from 13 residues.